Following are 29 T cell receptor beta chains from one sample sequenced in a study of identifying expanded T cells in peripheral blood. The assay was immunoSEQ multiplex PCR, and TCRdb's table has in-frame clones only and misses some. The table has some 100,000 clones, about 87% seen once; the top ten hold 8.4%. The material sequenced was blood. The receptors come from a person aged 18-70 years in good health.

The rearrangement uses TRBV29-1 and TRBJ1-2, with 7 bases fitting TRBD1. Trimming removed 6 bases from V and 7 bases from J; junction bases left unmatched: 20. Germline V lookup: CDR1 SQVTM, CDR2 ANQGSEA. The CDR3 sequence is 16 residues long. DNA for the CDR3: TGCAGCGTAAACAAAGGGGGCGCATCGTCCCTCGGTGGCTACACCTTC. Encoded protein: CSVNKGGASSLGGYTF.

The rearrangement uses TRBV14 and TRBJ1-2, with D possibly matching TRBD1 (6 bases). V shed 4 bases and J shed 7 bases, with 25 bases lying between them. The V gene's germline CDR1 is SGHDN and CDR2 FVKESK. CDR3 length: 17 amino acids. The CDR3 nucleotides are TGTGCCAGCAGCCCGGTGGCAGCTACCACCCAGGGGTTTGGCTACACCTTC. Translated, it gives CASSPVAATTQGFGYTF.

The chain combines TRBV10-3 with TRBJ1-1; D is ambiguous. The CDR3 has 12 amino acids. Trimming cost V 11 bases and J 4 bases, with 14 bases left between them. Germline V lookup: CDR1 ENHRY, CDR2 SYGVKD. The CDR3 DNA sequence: TGTGCCGCCTCCATCGAGGGCACTGAAGCTTTCTTT. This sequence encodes CAASIEGTEAFF.

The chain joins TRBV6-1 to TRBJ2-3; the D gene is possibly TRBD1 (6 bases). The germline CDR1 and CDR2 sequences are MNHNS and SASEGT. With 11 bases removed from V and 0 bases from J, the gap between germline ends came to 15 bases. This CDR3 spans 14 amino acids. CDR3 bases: TGTGCCGGGACCCGGACAGCCAGCACAGATACGCAGTATTTT. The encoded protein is CAGTRTASTDTQYF.

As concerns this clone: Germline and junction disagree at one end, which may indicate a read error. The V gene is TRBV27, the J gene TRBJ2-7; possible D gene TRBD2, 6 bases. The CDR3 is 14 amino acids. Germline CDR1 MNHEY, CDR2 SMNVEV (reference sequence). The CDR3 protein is CASSSRDSSDEQCF. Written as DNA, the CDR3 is TGTGCCAGCAGTAGCAGGGACTCATCCGACGAGCAGTGCTTC.

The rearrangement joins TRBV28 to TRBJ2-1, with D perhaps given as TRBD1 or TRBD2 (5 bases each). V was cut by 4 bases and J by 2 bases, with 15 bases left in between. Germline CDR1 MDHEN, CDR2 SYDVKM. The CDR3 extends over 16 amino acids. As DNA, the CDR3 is TGTGCCAGCAGTTCCCCGGGGACGAACGCCTACAATGAGCAGTTCTTC. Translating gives CASSSPGTNAYNEQFF.

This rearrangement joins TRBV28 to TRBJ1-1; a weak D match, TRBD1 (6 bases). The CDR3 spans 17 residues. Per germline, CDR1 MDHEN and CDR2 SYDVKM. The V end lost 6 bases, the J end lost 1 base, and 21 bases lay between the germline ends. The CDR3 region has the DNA TGTGCCAGCAGCTTGGTTGTAACGATCAGGGGGAACACTGAAGCTTTCTTT. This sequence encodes CASSLVVTIRGNTEAFF.

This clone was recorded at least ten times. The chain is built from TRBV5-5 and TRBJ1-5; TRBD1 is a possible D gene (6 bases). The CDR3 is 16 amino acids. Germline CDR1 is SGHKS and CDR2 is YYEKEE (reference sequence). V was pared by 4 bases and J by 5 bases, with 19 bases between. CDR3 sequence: CASSASLGQQYQPQHF. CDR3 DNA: TGTGCCAGCAGCGCCTCCCTAGGACAGCAGTATCAGCCCCAGCATTTT.

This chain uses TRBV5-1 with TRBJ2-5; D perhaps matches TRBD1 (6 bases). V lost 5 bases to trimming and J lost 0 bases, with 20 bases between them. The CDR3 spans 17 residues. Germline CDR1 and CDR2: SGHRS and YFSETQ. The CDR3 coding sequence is TGCGCCAGCAGGGACAGTCCGACCAACTTCTACCAAGAGACCCAGTACTTC. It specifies CASRDSPTNFYQETQYF.

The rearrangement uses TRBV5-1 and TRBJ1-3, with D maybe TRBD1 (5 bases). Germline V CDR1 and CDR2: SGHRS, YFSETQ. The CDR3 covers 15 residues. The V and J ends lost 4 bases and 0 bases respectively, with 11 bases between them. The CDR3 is CASSEDNNSGNTIYF. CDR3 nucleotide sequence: TGCGCCAGCAGCGAGGACAATAACTCTGGAAACACCATATATTTT.

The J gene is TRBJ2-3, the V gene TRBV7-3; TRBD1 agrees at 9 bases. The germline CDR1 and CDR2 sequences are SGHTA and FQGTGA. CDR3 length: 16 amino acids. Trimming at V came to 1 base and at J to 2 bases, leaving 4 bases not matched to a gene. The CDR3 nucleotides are TGTGCCAGCAGCTTAATAGGGACAGGGCCCACAGATACGCAGTATTTT. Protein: CASSLIGTGPTDTQYF.

This CDR3 reads CASSLFLGQGNSGANVLTF. DNA of the CDR3: TGCGCCAGCAGCTTGTTTCTCGGACAGGGAAACTCTGGGGCCAACGTCCTGACTTTC. The V and J genes are TRBV5-1 and TRBJ2-6; TRBD1 agrees at 8 bases. CDR3 size: 19 residues. V shed 1 base, J shed 0 bases, and the junction held 9 bases outside the gene matches. CDR1 SGHRS and CDR2 YFSETQ come from the germline V gene. The variable domain in full, completed from reference TRBV5-1 and TRBJ2-6, reads KAGVTQTPRYLIKTRGQQVTLSCSPISGHRSVSWYQQTPGQGLQFLFEYFSETQRNKGNFPGRFSGRQFSNSRSEMNVSTLELGDSALYLCASSLFLGQGNSGANVLTFGAGSRLTVL.

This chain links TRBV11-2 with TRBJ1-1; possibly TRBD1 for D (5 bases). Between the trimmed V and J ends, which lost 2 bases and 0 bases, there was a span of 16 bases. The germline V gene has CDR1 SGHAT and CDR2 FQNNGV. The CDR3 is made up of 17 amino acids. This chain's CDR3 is CASSLLVGGPMNTEAFF. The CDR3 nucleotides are TGTGCCAGCAGCTTATTAGTTGGGGGTCCAATGAACACTGAAGCTTTCTTT.

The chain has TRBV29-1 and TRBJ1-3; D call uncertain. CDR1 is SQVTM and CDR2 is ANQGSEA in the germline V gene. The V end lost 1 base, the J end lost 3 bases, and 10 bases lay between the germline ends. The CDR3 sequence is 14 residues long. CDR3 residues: CSVEGGGSGNTIYF. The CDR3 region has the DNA TGCAGCGTTGAAGGGGGAGGGAGTGGAAACACCATATATTTT.

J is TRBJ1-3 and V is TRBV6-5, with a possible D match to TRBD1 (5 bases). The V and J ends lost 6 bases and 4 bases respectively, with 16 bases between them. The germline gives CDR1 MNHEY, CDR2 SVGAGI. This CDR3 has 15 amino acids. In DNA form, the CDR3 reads TGTGCCAGCAGCCGTGGGGCCATCACGGGAAACACCATATATTTT. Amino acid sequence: CASSRGAITGNTIYF.

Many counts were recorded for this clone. As DNA, the CDR3 is TGCGCCAGCAGCATACTGACAGGGCTCGGCGGGGAGCTGTTTTTT. It is translated as CASSILTGLGGELFF. The chain links TRBV5-1 to TRBJ2-2; TRBD1 agrees at 7 bases. V lost 4 bases, J lost 7 bases, and 10 bases stayed unmatched. Germline lookup yields CDR1 SGHRS and CDR2 YFSETQ. The CDR3 extends over 15 amino acids.

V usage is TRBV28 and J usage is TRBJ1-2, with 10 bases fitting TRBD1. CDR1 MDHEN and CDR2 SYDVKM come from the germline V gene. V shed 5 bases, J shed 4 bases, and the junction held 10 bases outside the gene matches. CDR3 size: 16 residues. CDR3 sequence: CASSPGTGAVVYGYTF. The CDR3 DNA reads TGTGCCAGCAGTCCCGGGACAGGGGCAGTTGTCTATGGCTACACCTTC.

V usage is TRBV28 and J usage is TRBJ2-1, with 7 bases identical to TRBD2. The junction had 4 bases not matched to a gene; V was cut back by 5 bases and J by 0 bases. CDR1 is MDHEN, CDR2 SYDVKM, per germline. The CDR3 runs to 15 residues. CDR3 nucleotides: TGTGCCAGCAGTGTAAGCGGGGTCTCCTACAATGAGCAGTTCTTC. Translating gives CASSVSGVSYNEQFF.

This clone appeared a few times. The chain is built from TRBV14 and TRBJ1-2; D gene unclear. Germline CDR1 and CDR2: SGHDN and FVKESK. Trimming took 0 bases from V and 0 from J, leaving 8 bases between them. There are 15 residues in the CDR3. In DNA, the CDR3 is TGTGCCAGCAGCCAAGACTTGGCACCTAACTATGGCTACACCTTC. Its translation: CASSQDLAPNYGYTF. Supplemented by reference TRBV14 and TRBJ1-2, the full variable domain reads EAGVTQFPSHSVIEKGQTVTLRCDPISGHDNLYWYRRVMGKEIKFLLHFVKESKQDESGMPNNRFLAERTGGTYSTLKVQPAELEDSGVYFCASSQDLAPNYGYTFGSGTRLTVV.

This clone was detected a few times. The CDR3 region has the DNA TGTGCCAGTAGTGGAACAGGGGGAAAAGAGACCCAGTACTTC. Its protein is CASSGTGGKETQYF. The V gene is TRBV19, the J gene TRBJ2-5, with TRBD1 identical over 8 bases. The CDR3 loop spans 14 amino acids. Trimming took 5 bases from V and 3 from J; bases not matched to a gene: 5. Germline assignment: CDR1 LNHDA and CDR2 SQIVND (reference sequence).

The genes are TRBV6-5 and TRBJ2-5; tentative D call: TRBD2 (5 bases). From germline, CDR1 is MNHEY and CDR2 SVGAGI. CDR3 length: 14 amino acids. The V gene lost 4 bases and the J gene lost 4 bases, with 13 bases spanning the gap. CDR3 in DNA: TGTGCCAGCAGTTCGTACGGGGTGGGAGAGACCCAGTACTTC. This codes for CASSSYGVGETQYF.

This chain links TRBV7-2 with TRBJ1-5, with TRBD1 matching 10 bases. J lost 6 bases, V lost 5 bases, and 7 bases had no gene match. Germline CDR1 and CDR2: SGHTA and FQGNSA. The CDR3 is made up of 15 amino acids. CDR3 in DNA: TGTGCCAGCAGCCCGAGACAGGGGGCTTCTCAGCCCCAGCATTTT. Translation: CASSPRQGASQPQHF.

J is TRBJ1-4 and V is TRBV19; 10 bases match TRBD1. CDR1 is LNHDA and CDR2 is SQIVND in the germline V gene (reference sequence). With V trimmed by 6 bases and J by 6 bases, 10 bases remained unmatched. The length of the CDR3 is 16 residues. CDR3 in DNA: TGTGCCAGTAGACATATGGGGGACAGGGGCCATGAAAAACTGTTTTTT. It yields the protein CASRHMGDRGHEKLFF.

The DNA of the CDR3 is TGCGCCAGCAGCCGGGTGCAGGCCGCTGGAGAGACGGTTAGCTATGGCTACACCTTC. This sequence encodes CASSRVQAAGETVSYGYTF. The V call is TRBV5-1, the J call TRBJ1-2; D is uncertain. This CDR3 is built from 19 residues. CDR1 is SGHRS, CDR2 YFSETQ, per germline. V was clipped by 4 bases and J by 4 bases, with 29 bases between them.

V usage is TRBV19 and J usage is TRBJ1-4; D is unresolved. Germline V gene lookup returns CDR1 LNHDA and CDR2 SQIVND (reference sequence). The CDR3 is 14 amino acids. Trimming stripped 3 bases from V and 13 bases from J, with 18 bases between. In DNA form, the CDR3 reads TGTGCCAGTAGTATTTCTTCGTCTGGCGTTGGACTGTTTTTT. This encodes CASSISSSGVGLFF.

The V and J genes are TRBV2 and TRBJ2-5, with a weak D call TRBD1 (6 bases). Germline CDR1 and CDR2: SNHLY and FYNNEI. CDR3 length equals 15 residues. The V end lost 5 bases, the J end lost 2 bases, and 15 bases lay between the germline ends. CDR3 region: CASSYAGQNQETQYF. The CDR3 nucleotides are TGTGCCAGCAGTTACGCCGGACAGAATCAAGAGACCCAGTACTTC.

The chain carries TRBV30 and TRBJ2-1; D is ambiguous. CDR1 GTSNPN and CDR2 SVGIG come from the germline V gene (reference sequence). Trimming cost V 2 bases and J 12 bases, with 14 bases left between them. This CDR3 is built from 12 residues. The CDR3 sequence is CAWSLGSSRQFF. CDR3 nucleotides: TGTGCCTGGAGTTTGGGCTCATCTCGGCAGTTCTTC.

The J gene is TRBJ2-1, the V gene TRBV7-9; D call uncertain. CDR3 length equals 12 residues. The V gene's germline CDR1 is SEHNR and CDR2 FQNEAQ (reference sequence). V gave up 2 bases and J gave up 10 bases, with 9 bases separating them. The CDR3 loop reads CASSLMRTEQFF. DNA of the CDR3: TGTGCCAGCAGCTTAATGCGAACAGAGCAGTTCTTC. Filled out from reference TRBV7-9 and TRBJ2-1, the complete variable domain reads DTGVSQNPRHKITKRGQNVTFRCDPISEHNRLYWYRQTLGQGPEFLTYFQNEAQLEKSRLLSDRFSAERPKGSFSTLEIQRTEQGDSAMYLCASSLMRTEQFFGPGTRLTVL.

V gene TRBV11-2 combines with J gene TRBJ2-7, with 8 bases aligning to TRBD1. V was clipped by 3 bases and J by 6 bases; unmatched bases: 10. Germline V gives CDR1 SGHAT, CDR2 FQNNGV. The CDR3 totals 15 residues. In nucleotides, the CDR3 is TGTGCCAGCAGCTTGGGTCGGGACAGGTCTGGCGAGCAGTACTTC. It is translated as CASSLGRDRSGEQYF.